Below are 12 T cell receptor beta chains sequenced from a single sample in a study of monozygotic twins with cystic fibrosis. The protocol was immunoSEQ multiplex PCR, while the TCRdb copy is restricted to in-frame clones and leaves out a portion. The top ten hold around 5% of the sample, which has about 9,600 clones, about 89% seen once. The sequencing input was blood. The receptors come from a boy aged 2-9 years with cystic fibrosis.

This chain joins TRBV6-6 and TRBJ2-2; D assignment may be TRBD1 or TRBD2 (5 bases each). The CDR3 covers 14 residues. Trimming took 3 bases from V and 8 from J, leaving 13 bases between them. Germline CDR1 reads MNHNY; CDR2 reads SVGAGI (reference sequence). The CDR3 protein is CASSYIRERGELFF. The CDR3 DNA reads TGTGCCAGCAGTTATATCAGGGAGAGGGGGGAGCTGTTTTTT.

The chain joins TRBV2 to TRBJ2-7, with unresolved D. CDR1 is SNHLY and CDR2 is FYNNEI in the germline V gene. The length of the CDR3 is 12 residues. The V and J ends lost 5 bases and 6 bases respectively, with 11 bases between them. CDR3 loop: CASSLAGPEQYV. The CDR3 bases are TGTGCCAGCAGTTTGGCAGGTCCCGAGCAGTACGTC.

This chain joins TRBV5-6 and TRBJ2-2; D gene uncertain. Per germline, CDR1 SGHDT and CDR2 YYEEEE. This CDR3 comprises 12 residues. V gave up 7 bases and J gave up 2 bases, with 6 bases separating them. The CDR3 region is CASGLNTGELFF. DNA for the CDR3: TGTGCCAGCGGGCTCAACACCGGGGAGCTGTTTTTT.

The chain employs TRBV6-5 and TRBJ2-3, with 7 bases matching TRBD1. This CDR3 is 13 amino acids long. Losses at the gene ends were 10 bases for V and 14 bases for J; bases not matched to a gene: 18. Germline-derived CDR1 and CDR2 are MNHEY and SVGAGI. CDR3 nucleotide sequence: TGTGCCACCTTAACACCCACAGGGGATTCGCGGTATTTT. The encoded protein is CATLTPTGDSRYF.

The CDR3 reads CASSLEGVAGNTIYF. In nucleotides, the CDR3 is TGCGCCAGCAGCTTGGAAGGAGTAGCTGGAAACACCATATATTTT. The chain recombines TRBV5-1 with TRBJ1-3; D gene ambiguous. Germline V gene lookup returns CDR1 SGHRS and CDR2 YFSETQ. The CDR3 runs 15 residues. The ends were cut back, 0 bases at V and 2 bases at J, with 9 bases in the middle.

This clone has only one observation. This chain links TRBV6-5 with TRBJ1-2, with 8 bases lining up with TRBD1. The CDR3 covers 14 residues. Germline loops: CDR1 MNHEY, CDR2 SVGAGI. With V trimmed by 0 bases and J by 6 bases, 3 bases remained unmatched. CDR3 amino acids: CASSYSSGQDGYTF. The CDR3 DNA reads as TGTGCCAGCAGTTACTCATCGGGACAGGATGGCTACACCTTC.

V usage is TRBV14 and J usage is TRBJ2-7; the D is unclear. Per the germline V gene, CDR1 is SGHDN and CDR2 is FVKESK. The V and J ends lost 0 bases and 0 bases respectively, with 6 bases between them. The CDR3 length is 14 residues. In nucleotides, the CDR3 is TGTGCCAGCAGCCAAGAGATCAGCTCCTACGAGCAGTACGTC. Its protein is CASSQEISSYEQYV.

The V and J genes are TRBV5-4 and TRBJ2-6; D is ambiguous. CDR1 and CDR2 from the germline V gene are SGHNT and YYREEE (reference sequence). Between the trimmed V and J ends, which lost 1 base and 0 bases, there was a span of 5 bases. The CDR3 consists of 15 residues. Written as DNA, the CDR3 is TGTGCCAGCAGCTTGAGTCGCTCTGGGGCCAACGTCCTGACTTTC. This sequence encodes CASSLSRSGANVLTF.

V gene TRBV7-8 combines with J gene TRBJ1-1; D not certain. From germline, CDR1 is SGHVS and CDR2 FQNEAQ. The CDR3 spans 13 residues. V lost 2 bases to trimming and J lost 2 bases, with 6 bases between them. The CDR3 loop is CASSLMDNTEAFF. The CDR3 DNA reads TGTGCCAGCAGCTTAATGGACAACACTGAAGCTTTCTTT.

The chain combines TRBV5-1 with TRBJ1-2, with 7 bases lining up with TRBD1. The CDR3 covers 15 residues. CDR1 is SGHRS and CDR2 is YFSETQ in the germline V gene. V was pared by 0 bases and J by 7 bases, with 9 bases of the junction left unmatched. The DNA for the CDR3 is TGCGCCAGCAGCTTGGCCGAGAGGGGGCGGAGTGGCTACACCTTC. Protein product: CASSLAERGRSGYTF.

CDR3 bases: TGTGCCAGCAGCGTAAGGGGGACTATGTACCAAGAGACCCAGTACTTC. Its translation is CASSVRGTMYQETQYF. The chain recombines TRBV9 with TRBJ2-5; TRBD2 is a possible D gene (7 bases). The V end was cut by 1 base, the J end by 0 bases, with 13 bases between. Germline values: CDR1 SGDLS, CDR2 YYNGEE. CDR3 length equals 16 residues. Drawing the rest from reference TRBV9 and TRBJ2-5, the complete variable domain is DSGVTQTPKHLITATGQRVTLRCSPRSGDLSVYWYQQSLDQGLQFLIQYYNGEERAKGNILERFSAQQFPDLHSELNLSSLELGDSALYFCASSVRGTMYQETQYFGPGTRLLVL.

This chain joins TRBV5-4 and TRBJ2-5; 9 bases align to TRBD1. Trimming took 0 bases from V and 2 from J; bases not matched to a gene: 2. Per the germline V gene, CDR1 is SGHNT and CDR2 is YYREEE (reference sequence). The CDR3 runs 15 residues. The CDR3 nucleotides are TGTGCCAGCAGCTTGGGACAGGGGGGACAAGAGACCCAGTACTTC. Its protein product is CASSLGQGGQETQYF.